This TCR beta chain derives from a study of cytomegalovirus exposure and HLA in healthy donors. Study-level results: Beyond CMV serostatus, there was no information to go on about immune exposure.

The length of the CDR3 is 14 residues. J was trimmed by 8 bases and V by 3 bases; bases with no gene match: 4. Germline CDR1 SGDLS, CDR2 YYNGEE. Points on this clone: Antigen specificity is unknown.

PCR primers comprised 60 Vbeta and 13 Jbeta primers. Profiling relied on immunoSEQ multiplex PCR, and the TCRdb table lists in-frame clones only, not all of them. The sample consists of some 150,000 clones, approximately 80% of them appearing once. The V call is TRBV9, the J call TRBJ1-4; 10 bases line up with TRBD1. The TCR sequence derives from a boy between 2 and 10 years old in good health and CMV-seronegative. The specimen was PBMCs. This CDR3 is CASSATGGKEKLFF. DNA of the CDR3: TGTGCCAGCAGCGCGACAGGGGGCAAAGAAAAACTGTTTTTT.